A selection of T cell receptor beta chains follows, all from one sample in a study of cytomegalovirus exposure and HLA in healthy donors. The assay was immunoSEQ multiplex PCR, and TCRdb's table has in-frame clones only and misses some. The data contain 150,000 to 200,000 clones, approximately 86% of them singletons. Sequencing used PBMCs. These receptors were collected from a woman younger than 35 in good health and CMV-seronegative. Both conserved end residues are part of each CDR3. Fields, in order: D gene, clone size, V gene, J gene, CDR3 protein, CDR3 DNA. A D gene is named only where the DNA matches it firmly. Expanded clones get a size class; other rows say once, few or many, or leave the size out.

-	-	TRBV7-8	TRBJ2-3	CASSLLLGADKGTDTQYF	TGTGCCAGCAGCTTATTATTGGGGGCGGATAAAGGGACAGATACGCAGTATTTT
-	few	TRBV20-1	TRBJ2-7	CSAEVSTGQYF	TGCAGTGCTGAGGTGTCGACAGGGCAGTACTTC
-	-	TRBV4-1	TRBJ1-5	CASSNPGGQNQPQHF	TGCGCCAGCAGCAATCCAGGTGGGCAAAATCAGCCCCAGCATTTT
-	-	TRBV9	TRBJ1-1	CASSGALRNTEAFF	TGTGCCAGCAGCGGGGCACTTCGGAACACTGAAGCTTTCTTT
TRBD2	-	TRBV27	TRBJ2-1	CASSLASGRGLYNEQFF	TGTGCCAGCAGTTTAGCTAGCGGGAGAGGGCTATACAATGAGCAGTTCTTC
TRBD2	-	TRBV11-2	TRBJ2-5	CASSFPRLAGGPRQTQYF	TGTGCCAGCAGCTTCCCTAGACTAGCGGGAGGGCCTAGGCAGACCCAGTACTTC
TRBD1	-	TRBV9	TRBJ1-2	CASSVLTGGMGGYTF	TGTGCCAGCAGCGTTTTGACAGGGGGAATGGGTGGCTACACCTTC
-	-	TRBV2	TRBJ1-2	CASSESNGRGSAAGGYTF	TGTGCCAGCAGTGAAAGTAACGGGCGGGGGTCCGCAGCGGGCGGCTACACCTTC
TRBD1	once	TRBV6-4	TRBJ1-5	CASSDARGRCYNQPQHF	TGTGCCAGCAGTGACGCAAGGGGGCGATGCTATAATCAGCCCCAGCATTTT
TRBD1	-	TRBV6-5	TRBJ2-7	CASSYSRQGAGEQYF	TGTGCCAGCAGTTACTCTCGACAGGGGGCTGGCGAGCAGTACTTC
TRBD1	-	TRBV9	TRBJ2-3	CASSVQGAPSTDTQYF	TGTGCCAGCAGCGTTCAGGGGGCCCCTAGCACAGATACGCAGTATTTT
-	-	TRBV5-1	TRBJ2-2	CASSLPTVGGELFF	TGCGCCAGCAGCTTGCCGACAGTTGGAGGGGAGCTGTTTTTT
TRBD1	-	TRBV4-3	TRBJ2-1	CASSQDLPRTGSYNEQFF	TGCGCCAGCAGCCAAGATCTACCGCGGACAGGGTCCTACAATGAGCAGTTCTTC
-	-	TRBV9	TRBJ2-1	CASSVGEDEQFF	TGTGCCAGCAGCGTAGGAGAGGATGAGCAGTTCTTC